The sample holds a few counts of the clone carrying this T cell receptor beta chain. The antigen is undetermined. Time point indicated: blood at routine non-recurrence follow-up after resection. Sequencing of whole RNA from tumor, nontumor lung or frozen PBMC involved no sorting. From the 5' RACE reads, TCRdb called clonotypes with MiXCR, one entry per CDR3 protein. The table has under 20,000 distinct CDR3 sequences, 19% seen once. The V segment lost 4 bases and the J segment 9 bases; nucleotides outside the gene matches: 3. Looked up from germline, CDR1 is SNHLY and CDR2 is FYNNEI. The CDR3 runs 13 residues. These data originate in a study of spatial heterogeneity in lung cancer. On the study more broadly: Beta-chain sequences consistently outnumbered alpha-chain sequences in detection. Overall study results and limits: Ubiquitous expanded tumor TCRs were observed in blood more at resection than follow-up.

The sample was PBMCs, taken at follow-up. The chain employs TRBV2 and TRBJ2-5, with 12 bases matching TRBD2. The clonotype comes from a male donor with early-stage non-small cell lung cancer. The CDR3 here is CASSGGLAGPQYF. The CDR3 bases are TGTGCCAGCAGTGGTGGACTAGCGGGGCCCCAGTACTTC.